This is a list of T cell receptor beta chains from one sample in a study of beta chain bispecific antibodies for T cell cancers. TCRdb used MiXCR to reprocess the 5' RACE reads, holding one entry per CDR3 protein. The sample shows around 19,000 distinct CDR3 sequences, about 2% of them seen only once. These receptors' antigens are unknown. Here the sequenced sample was healthy donor T cells cultured with leukemia cells, taken from a culture containing a bispecific antibody targeting TCR Vbeta12. All receptors come from a human donor in good health. Some clones in this sample may be carry-over from other donors' samples. The CDR3 runs from the conserved cysteine through the conserved F or W. The D gene is left open where the match is weak. Expanded clones are given a class, and other clones once, few, many or no size at all.

V gene: TRBV10-2
clone size: many
J gene: TRBJ1-1
CDR3 length: 14
D gene: -
CDR3 protein: CASSPVLGNTEAFF
CDR3 DNA: TGCGCCAGCAGCCCGGTGCTCGGGAACACTGAAGCTTTCTTT

V gene: TRBV2
clone size: many
J gene: TRBJ1-2
CDR3 length: 13
D gene: -
CDR3 protein: CASSEDIGGGYTF
CDR3 DNA: TGTGCCAGCAGTGAAGATATAGGAGGTGGCTACACCTTC

V gene: TRBV9
clone size: many
J gene: TRBJ1-3
CDR3 length: 17
D gene: -
CDR3 protein: CASSVRTDLSSGNTIYF
CDR3 DNA: TGTGCCAGCAGCGTACGGACAGACCTTTCCTCTGGAAACACCATATATTTT

V gene: TRBV5-4
clone size: -
J gene: TRBJ2-5
CDR3 length: 12
D gene: -
CDR3 protein: CASSRAGETQYF
CDR3 DNA: TGTGCCAGCAGCCGGGCGGGGGAGACCCAGTACTTC

V gene: TRBV7-8
clone size: many
J gene: TRBJ2-1
CDR3 length: 20
D gene: TRBD2
CDR3 protein: CATLHRTSGVELAKYNEQFF
CDR3 DNA: TGTGCCACCTTACACCGGACTAGCGGGGTCGAGTTGGCCAAATACAATGAGCAGTTCTTC

V gene: TRBV5-4
clone size: few
J gene: TRBJ2-7
CDR3 length: 11
D gene: -
CDR3 protein: CASSLSGEQYF
CDR3 DNA: TGTGCCAGCAGCTTGTCCGGGGAGCAGTACTTC

V gene: TRBV27
clone size: many
J gene: TRBJ2-3
CDR3 length: 15
D gene: -
CDR3 protein: CASSGPGHRTDTQYF
CDR3 DNA: TGTGCCAGCAGTGGGCCGGGACACCGCACAGATACGCAGTATTTT

V gene: TRBV2
clone size: many
J gene: TRBJ2-1
CDR3 length: 12
D gene: -
CDR3 protein: CASRLSDNEQFF
CDR3 DNA: TGTGCCAGCAGACTATCGGACAATGAGCAGTTCTTC

V gene: TRBV2
clone size: many
J gene: TRBJ2-2
CDR3 length: 15
D gene: TRBD1
CDR3 protein: CASSDPGQGTGELFF
CDR3 DNA: TGTGCCAGCAGTGACCCGGGACAGGGTACCGGGGAGCTGTTTTTT

V gene: TRBV3-1
clone size: many
J gene: TRBJ2-7
CDR3 length: 14
D gene: -
CDR3 protein: CASSQGWLPYEQYF
CDR3 DNA: TGTGCCAGCAGCCAAGGGTGGCTACCATACGAGCAGTACTTC

V gene: TRBV5-1
clone size: many
J gene: TRBJ2-1
CDR3 length: 13
D gene: TRBD2
CDR3 protein: CASSLVPAGDRFF
CDR3 DNA: TGCGCCAGCAGCTTGGTACCAGCGGGGGATCGGTTCTTC

V gene: TRBV5-4
clone size: many
J gene: TRBJ2-6
CDR3 length: 13
D gene: -
CDR3 protein: CASGYSGANVLTF
CDR3 DNA: TGTGCCAGCGGATACTCTGGGGCCAACGTCCTGACTTTC

V gene: TRBV30
clone size: many
J gene: TRBJ2-3
CDR3 length: 14
D gene: TRBD1
CDR3 protein: CAWDRGHGTDTQYF
CDR3 DNA: TGTGCCTGGGACAGGGGGCATGGCACAGATACGCAGTATTTT

V gene: TRBV6-1
clone size: many
J gene: TRBJ2-1
CDR3 length: 15
D gene: TRBD2
CDR3 protein: CASSEGLAGSNEQFF
CDR3 DNA: TGTGCCAGCAGTGAAGGGCTAGCGGGGAGTAATGAGCAGTTCTTC

V gene: TRBV27
clone size: many
J gene: TRBJ1-5
CDR3 length: 15
D gene: -
CDR3 protein: CASSFVAGSNQPQHF
CDR3 DNA: TGTGCCAGCAGTTTTGTGGCAGGAAGCAATCAGCCCCAGCATTTT

V gene: TRBV20-1
clone size: many
J gene: TRBJ2-3
CDR3 length: 17
D gene: TRBD2
CDR3 protein: CSASGISGGLITDTQYF
CDR3 DNA: TGCAGTGCTAGTGGCATAAGCGGGGGGTTAATCACAGATACGCAGTATTTT

V gene: TRBV6-6
clone size: many
J gene: TRBJ2-3
CDR3 length: 14
D gene: -
CDR3 protein: CASNGVARTDTQYF
CDR3 DNA: TGTGCCAGCAACGGGGTAGCCCGCACAGATACGCAGTATTTT

V gene: TRBV18
clone size: medium-sized
J gene: TRBJ2-3
CDR3 length: 14
D gene: -
CDR3 protein: CASSPEGGADTQYF
CDR3 DNA: TGTGCCAGCTCACCCGAGGGGGGGGCAGATACGCAGTATTTT

V gene: TRBV9
clone size: many
J gene: TRBJ1-1
CDR3 length: 13
D gene: -
CDR3 protein: CASSVPGRSEAFF
CDR3 DNA: TGTGCCAGCAGCGTACCCGGGCGCTCTGAAGCTTTCTTT

V gene: TRBV4-1
clone size: many
J gene: TRBJ2-2
CDR3 length: 13
D gene: -
CDR3 protein: CASSQGIHGELFF
CDR3 DNA: TGCGCCAGCAGCCAAGGGATTCACGGGGAGCTGTTTTTT

V gene: TRBV27
clone size: many
J gene: TRBJ2-1
CDR3 length: 14
D gene: -
CDR3 protein: CASSLSVQGHEQFF
CDR3 DNA: TGTGCCAGCAGTTTATCGGTTCAGGGGCATGAGCAGTTCTTC

V gene: TRBV7-8
clone size: many
J gene: TRBJ2-3
CDR3 length: 16
D gene: -
CDR3 protein: CASSPVVGRVSDTQYF
CDR3 DNA: TGTGCCAGCAGCCCTGTCGTGGGACGAGTCTCAGATACGCAGTATTTT

V gene: TRBV11-2
clone size: many
J gene: TRBJ2-7
CDR3 length: 14
D gene: -
CDR3 protein: CASSPSRYSYEQYF
CDR3 DNA: TGTGCCAGCAGCCCAAGCAGATATTCCTACGAGCAGTACTTC

V gene: TRBV15
clone size: many
J gene: TRBJ1-6
CDR3 length: 13
D gene: -
CDR3 protein: CATSSTKSSPLHF
CDR3 DNA: TGTGCCACCAGCTCGACAAAATCTTCACCCCTCCACTTT

V gene: TRBV28
clone size: -
J gene: TRBJ1-2
CDR3 length: 16
D gene: -
CDR3 protein: CASSLIRTAGLNGYTF
CDR3 DNA: TGTGCCAGCAGTTTAATCCGCACAGCGGGCCTTAATGGCTACACCTTC